What follows are 20 T cell receptor beta chains derived from one specimen sequenced in a study of blood T cell repertoires in COVID-19. The repertoire was sequenced with immunoSEQ multiplex PCR; TCRdb's copy has only in-frame clones and lacks some. Of a few hundred thousand clones detected, around 90% appear once; the ten largest clones hold roughly 2.2%. The sample was peripheral blood. These receptors all stem from a woman aged 55-70 years with COVID-19, enrolled during active disease.

In its sample, this clone was seen once. The V call is TRBV6-1, the J call TRBJ1-3; no reliable D call. V was clipped by 2 bases and J by 2 bases, with 13 bases between them. The germline V gene encodes CDR1 MNHNS and CDR2 SASEGT. This CDR3 has 16 residues. The CDR3 DNA reads TGTGCCAGCAGTGAACGCCTACCTGGAGCTGGAAACACCATATATTTT. Protein sequence: CASSERLPGAGNTIYF.

The chain employs TRBV5-4 and TRBJ1-1, with a weak D call TRBD1 (5 bases). This CDR3 region has 14 residues. The germline CDR1 and CDR2 sequences are SGHNT and YYREEE (reference sequence). The V end lost 4 bases, the J end lost 3 bases, and 13 bases lay between the germline ends. The CDR3 loop is CASSPLGGDTEAFF. CDR3 coding DNA: TGTGCCAGCAGCCCCCTGGGGGGGGACACTGAAGCTTTCTTT.

V gene TRBV30 combines with J gene TRBJ2-3; 12 positions agree with TRBD2. The CDR3 runs 17 residues. V dropped 1 base and J dropped 4; count of bases not matched to a gene: 9. Germline V gene lookup returns CDR1 GTSNPN and CDR2 SVGIG (reference sequence). Here the CDR3 DNA reads TGTGCCTGGAGTGCCGGATACCCTAGCGGGGGGGCAGATACGCAGTATTTT. Translation gives CAWSAGYPSGGADTQYF.

The V gene is TRBV4-3, the J gene TRBJ2-2; TRBD2 matches 7 bases. Germline V gene sequence: CDR1 LGHNA, CDR2 YSLEER. This CDR3 is built from 20 residues. V was clipped by 4 bases and J by 5 bases; unmatched bases: 22. CDR3 protein: CASSPNPPGLQNKRTGELFF. CDR3 coding DNA: TGCGCCAGCAGCCCTAACCCCCCGGGACTACAAAACAAAAGGACCGGGGAGCTGTTTTTT.

This chain links TRBV13 with TRBJ1-1; D possibly corresponds to TRBD1 (5 bases). Trimming removed 1 base at V and 5 bases at J, with 23 bases between. The V gene's germline CDR1 is PRHDT and CDR2 FYEKMQ (reference sequence). The CDR3 length is 18 residues. As DNA, the CDR3 is TGTGCCAGCAGCTTAGTGGCCCGGTGGCAGGGAAGGTCTACTGAAGCTTTCTTT. Amino acid sequence: CASSLVARWQGRSTEAFF.

This clone was counted a single time. The CDR3 nucleotides read TGTGCCAGCAGCGGGGCAGCGAACACTGAAGCTTTCTTT. Translating gives CASSGAANTEAFF. The chain combines TRBV9 with TRBJ1-1, with unresolved D. This CDR3 is 13 amino acids long. The germline gives CDR1 SGDLS, CDR2 YYNGEE. V was shortened by 3 bases and J by 1 base, with 7 bases between the two germline ends.

The chain uses TRBV29-1 and TRBJ1-3; TRBD1 is a possible D gene (5 bases). Deletions cut 0 bases from V and 6 bases from J, with 9 bases between. The CDR3 runs 13 residues. Germline CDR1 reads SQVTM; CDR2 reads ANQGSEA. The CDR3 loop reads CSVEDSGLNTIYF. The CDR3 DNA follows: TGCAGCGTTGAAGATTCAGGGCTAAACACCATATATTTT.

This sequence joins TRBV6-1 and TRBJ2-1; 8 bases line up with TRBD1. The germline V gene encodes CDR1 MNHNS and CDR2 SASEGT. The CDR3 totals 15 residues. V lost 2 bases, J lost 6 bases, and 6 bases stayed unmatched. The CDR3 nucleotides are TGTGCCAGCAGTGAACAGGGGGCGATTCCCAATGAGCAGTTCTTC. This codes for CASSEQGAIPNEQFF.

CDR3 region: CASSNPPRALGEKLFF. In DNA form, the CDR3 reads TGCGCCAGCAGCAATCCACCGAGGGCCCTCGGTGAAAAACTGTTTTTT. This chain connects TRBV4-1 to TRBJ1-4, with no clear D. V gave up 5 bases and J gave up 7 bases, with 20 bases separating them. The CDR3 runs 16 residues. Germline-derived CDR1 and CDR2 are MGHRA and YSYEKL.

The chain couples TRBV4-1 to TRBJ1-5, with D perhaps TRBD1 (6 bases). Trimming removed 3 bases at V and 3 bases at J, with 9 bases between. Germline lookup yields CDR1 MGHRA and CDR2 YSYEKL. The CDR3 consists of 14 residues. The CDR3 reads CASSHRTDNQPQHF. DNA for the CDR3: TGCGCCAGCAGCCACCGGACAGACAATCAGCCCCAGCATTTT.

J is TRBJ2-3 and V is TRBV11-3, with D possibly matching TRBD2 (6 bases). Germline assignment: CDR1 SGHNT and CDR2 YENEEA. The V and J ends lost 4 bases and 6 bases respectively, with 11 bases between them. CDR3 length: 13 residues. The CDR3 DNA sequence: TGTGCCAGCAGCTCAAATGGGGGGGATACGCAGTATTTT. Protein: CASSSNGGDTQYF.

This chain links TRBV5-6 with TRBJ1-1, with 7 bases fitting TRBD1. This CDR3 comprises 13 residues. Germline CDR1 is SGHDT and CDR2 is YYEEEE. V gave up 5 bases and J gave up 3 bases; unmatched junction bases: 4. This CDR3 is CASSLTGDTEAFF. The DNA for the CDR3 is TGTGCCAGCAGTTTAACAGGGGACACTGAAGCTTTCTTT. Complete variable domain (other parts from reference TRBV5-6 and TRBJ1-1): DAGVTQSPTHLIKTRGQQVTLRCSPKSGHDTVSWYQQALGQGPQFIFQYYEEEERQRGNFPDRFSGHQFPNYSSELNVNALLLGDSALYLCASSLTGDTEAFFGQGTRLTVV.

This clone was detected only once. The chain uses TRBV7-2 and TRBJ1-2, with D maybe TRBD1 (6 bases). Trimming took 1 base from V and 0 from J, leaving 9 bases between them. The germline CDR1 and CDR2 sequences are SGHTA and FQGNSA. The CDR3 contains 15 residues. This chain's CDR3 is CASSLGGGSNYGYTF. In nucleotides, the CDR3 is TGTGCCAGCAGCTTAGGGGGGGGCTCTAACTATGGCTACACCTTC.

This clone occurred a few times. The chain employs TRBV2 and TRBJ2-7; D is unresolved. The CDR3 consists of 13 residues. V gave up 8 bases and J gave up 2 bases, with 13 bases separating them. Germline V CDR1 and CDR2: SNHLY, FYNNEI. The CDR3 spells CASHPEVTYEQYF. The CDR3 DNA follows: TGTGCCAGCCACCCCGAGGTAACCTACGAGCAGTACTTC.

The CDR3 protein is CASSATVDYGYTF. In DNA, the CDR3 is TGTGCCAGCAGCGCGACAGTTGACTATGGCTACACCTTC. The chain employs TRBV9 and TRBJ1-2; D might be TRBD1 (5 bases). The germline V and J ends were trimmed by 3 bases and 3 bases, with 9 bases remaining between them. This CDR3 is 13 amino acids long. Looked up from germline, CDR1 is SGDLS and CDR2 is YYNGEE.

This chain connects TRBV12-3 or TRBV12-4 to TRBJ1-1; no firm D call. There are 13 residues in the CDR3. Trimming removed 7 bases at V and 5 bases at J, with 14 bases between. This chain's CDR3 is CASTRGERTEAFF. DNA of the CDR3: TGTGCCAGCACCCGAGGTGAACGGACTGAAGCTTTCTTT.

The rearrangement joins TRBV5-4 to TRBJ2-1, with 8 bases lining up with TRBD2. This CDR3 is 14 amino acids long. The V segment lost 3 bases and the J segment 5 bases; nucleotides outside the gene matches: 4. The germline V gene encodes CDR1 SGHNT and CDR2 YYREEE (reference sequence). The CDR3 DNA reads TGTGCCAGCAGCTCCCCGGGGGGGCACAATGAGCAGTTCTTC. As protein: CASSSPGGHNEQFF. Drawing the rest from reference TRBV5-4 and TRBJ2-1, the complete variable domain is ETGVTQSPTHLIKTRGQQVTLRCSSQSGHNTVSWYQQALGQGPQFIFQYYREEENGRGNFPPRFSGLQFPNYSSELNVNALELDDSALYLCASSSPGGHNEQFFGPGTRLTVL.

The J gene is TRBJ1-2, the V gene TRBV25-1, with 11 bases matching TRBD1. The CDR3 contains 16 residues. Germline values: CDR1 MGHDK, CDR2 SYGVNS. J gave up 8 bases and V 5 bases, and 13 bases lay outside the gene matches. CDR3: CASSSAPGQGAGGYTF. DNA of the CDR3: TGTGCCAGCAGTTCAGCCCCAGGACAGGGGGCAGGGGGCTACACCTTC.

The V call is TRBV25-1, the J call TRBJ2-2; D is unresolved. The germline CDR1 and CDR2 sequences are MGHDK and SYGVNS. V shed 4 bases and J shed 3 bases, with 3 bases lying between them. The CDR3 covers 12 residues. CDR3 DNA sequence: TGTGCCAGCAGTGTATACACCGGGGAGCTGTTTTTT. This encodes CASSVYTGELFF.

V gene TRBV5-4 combines with J gene TRBJ1-2; 10 bases align to TRBD1. With V trimmed by 6 bases and J by 1 base, 9 bases remained unmatched. CDR1 and CDR2 (germline): SGHNT, YYREEE (reference sequence). The CDR3 has 16 residues. This CDR3 is CASNYRGDRGNYGYTF. CDR3 DNA: TGTGCCAGCAACTACCGGGGGGACAGGGGTAACTATGGCTACACCTTC.